This T cell receptor (beta chain) was captured by sequencing in a study of T cells after yellow fever vaccination. The germline CDR1 and CDR2 sequences are MGHDK and SYGVNS. This CDR3 region has 11 residues. As regards this clonotype: Its antigen is not known.

General study points: Contaminating bulk clonotypes could be abundant in FACS-sorted repertoires.

TCRdb itself ran the 5' RACE reads through MiXCR, one entry per CDR3 protein. The data show hundreds of thousands of distinct CDR3 sequences, 20% to 25% seen once. The receptor's source is a man younger than 35 who received the YFV17D yellow fever vaccine. The rearrangement joins TRBV25-1 to TRBJ2-5, with 8 bases fitting TRBD1. The better agreement between TRBJ2-1 and the DNA end casts doubt on the J call. This material consisted of PBMCs, taken about 20 days after the first yellow fever vaccination. The CDR3 loop reads CASNRGETQFF. CDR3 nucleotide sequence: TGTGCCAGCAACAGGGGGGAGACCCAGTTCTTC.